This entry describes one TCR beta chain. The V end lost 3 bases, the J end lost 5 bases, and 9 bases lay between the germline ends. The germline V gene encodes CDR1 KGHSH and CDR2 LQKENI. CDR3 length equals 13 residues. The data stem from a study of blood T cell repertoires in COVID-19. Participants' own reports of clinical history determined their cohort assignment. Some clones are missing from TCRdb's copy, which holds only in-frame ones; the method was immunoSEQ multiplex PCR. The table has some 190,000 clones, nearly 80% seen once. The sequencing input was PBMCs or T cells enriched from blood (not recorded which). This receptor was identified in a man aged 60 to 75 who had been exposed to COVID-19. The rearrangement uses TRBV18 and TRBJ2-3; a possible D gene is TRBD2 (6 bases). In DNA form, the CDR3 reads TGTGCCAGCTCACCCCCTAGCGTAGATACGCAGTATTTT. It codes for CASSPPSVDTQYF.